This T cell receptor beta chain was obtained from a study of regulatory T cells in long-lasting Graves disease. Study-level points and caveats: Lower TCR diversity was seen in persistent Graves' patients than in newly diagnosed ones.

There are 12 residues in the CDR3. Trimming stripped 6 bases from V and 1 base from J, with 9 bases between. Germline V CDR1 and CDR2: DFQATT, SNEGSKA (reference sequence). iRepertoire HTBI primers and Arm-PCR of CDR3 regions built TCR beta libraries. In TCRdb, the multiplex PCR reads were re-called with MiXCR into one record per CDR3 protein. In the table there are 500,000 or so distinct CDR3 sequences, about 15% of which are singletons. The table lists this clonotype with many counts. What it binds is unknown. Time point specified: newly diagnosed GD, antithyroid drugs for less than 3 months. PBMC-extracted RNA yielded the TCR library. One endocrinology department in Xi'an, China, was where patients came from. These data also featured in a second study, about T cells in Graves' hyperthyroidism and ophthalmopathy. That report notes: Reasons for excluding patients were uncontrolled infection, other autoimmune disease, pregnancy or lactation. The primer set for the first-round RT-PCR of the TCR CDR3 was HTBI.

The sample in question was peripheral blood mononuclear cells (PBMCs), obtained at new diagnosis, from a patient treated with antithyroid drugs. This receptor was identified in a woman aged 50 to 65 with Graves disease. The chain carries TRBV20-1 and TRBJ1-1, with a weak D call TRBD1 (5 bases). The CDR3 DNA sequence: TGCAGTGCCAGGGCGGCGAACACTGAAGCTTTCTTT. As protein: CSARAANTEAFF.